This TCR beta chain was recovered during a study of blood T cells in healthy people across ages. Study-wide results and limits: In the absence of known donor CMV status, changes in expanded clonotypes were possibly confounded. TCR beta diversity tracked closely with naive T cell percentage. Significant beta diversity loss was already apparent by age approximately 36, declining roughly linearly.

Each donor's blood draw was approximately 10 milliliters of peripheral blood. Deletions cut 8 bases from V and 1 base from J, with 13 bases between. The CDR3 consists of 14 residues. Looked up from germline, CDR1 is ENHRY and CDR2 is SYGVKD. About this clonotype itself: Antigen specificity is unknown.

It was with a sample-barcoded 5' primer and a J-beta primer mix that a second PCR of roughly 7 to 12 cycles was run. TCRdb called the 5' RACE reads again in MiXCR, with one record for every CDR3 protein. Of some 670,000 distinct CDR3 sequences in the sample, approximately 52% are singletons; the top ten hold approximately 12%. The sample taken for sequencing was blood. This TCR came from an elderly woman in good health. The chain couples TRBV10-3 to TRBJ2-3; possible D gene TRBD2, 6 bases. The CDR3 region is CAIGLSSGTDTQYF. The CDR3, as DNA: TGTGCCATCGGGTTATCTAGCGGCACAGATACGCAGTATTTT.